The sequence of this T cell receptor beta chain was determined in a study of identical twins. Study-wide results and caveats: Carriage of fewer insertions was seen in abundant cord blood beta clonotypes, whereas memory repertoires showed none.

Only a few counts were recorded for this clonotype. Its antigen remains unidentified. Deletions cut 0 bases from V and 2 bases from J, with 7 bases between. CDR3 size: 15 residues. Per the germline V gene, CDR1 is LGHNA and CDR2 is YSLEER. Each CDR3 protein is one row after TCRdb ran MiXCR on the 5' RACE reads. The table records about 700,000 distinct CDR3 sequences, 8.5% to 9.5% of them present only once. These data also featured in a second study, about yellow fever vaccine responses in identical twins.

Sequenced: PBMCs. The rearrangement uses TRBV4-3 and TRBJ2-2; D is unclear. This sequence originates from a woman aged 18 to 35 in good health. The DNA of the CDR3 is TGCGCCAGCAGCCAAGATTTATTTAACACCGGGGAGCTGTTTTTT. Translated: CASSQDLFNTGELFF.